These 12 T cell receptor beta chains came from one sample sequenced in a study of CD8+CD57+ T cells in acquired aplastic anemia. The study profiled TCR beta VDJ and CDR3 using genomic DNA as template. MiXCR was run by TCRdb on the reads, yielding one entry per CDR3 protein. This sample has approximately 190,000 distinct CDR3 sequences, with less than 60% found just once. Patients selected for sequencing had displayed CD8+CD57+ cell expansion by flow cytometry. Sequencing was done on a sample of sorted CD4+, CD8+, or CD8+CD57+ T cells (not recorded which) from PBMCs. Receptors originate from a human donor with aplastic anemia.

Many counts were recorded for this clonotype. The genes are TRBV11-2 and TRBJ2-3, with D possibly called TRBD1 or TRBD2 (5 bases each). Germline values: CDR1 SGHAT, CDR2 FQNNGV. V dropped 0 bases and J dropped 0 bases, with 13 bases sitting between them. This CDR3 spans 17 amino acids. The CDR3 region is CASSLDPVGASTDTQYF. In DNA form, the CDR3 reads TGTGCCAGCAGCTTAGATCCGGTCGGGGCCAGCACAGATACGCAGTATTTT. Looking up the rest from reference TRBV11-2 and TRBJ2-3 gives the full variable domain: EAGVAQSPRYKIIEKRQSVAFWCNPISGHATLYWYQQILGQGPKLLIQFQNNGVVDDSQLPKDRFSAERLKGVDSTLKIQPAKLEDSAVYLCASSLDPVGASTDTQYFGPGTRLTVL.

The genes are TRBV10-1 and TRBJ2-7, with TRBD1 matching 9 bases. Germline values: CDR1 WNHNN, CDR2 SYGVQD (reference sequence). Trimming at V came to 6 bases and at J to 0 bases, leaving 6 bases not matched to a gene. The CDR3 covers 15 residues. The CDR3 nucleotides read TGCGCCAGCAGCCCCGGGACAGGGTTCTCCTACGAGCAGTACTTC. It is translated as CASSPGTGFSYEQYF.

This clonotype was seen a handful of times. The J gene is TRBJ2-7, the V gene TRBV29-1, with D perhaps TRBD1 (6 bases). The CDR3 is 14 residues long. V was clipped by 3 bases and J by 3 bases, with 15 bases between them. Germline CDR1 SQVTM, CDR2 ANQGSEA. CDR3 DNA sequence: TGCAGCGTTGAGGCGACAGGATTGATCTACGAGCAGTACTTC. Its protein is CSVEATGLIYEQYF.

The chain couples TRBV15 to TRBJ2-7, with TRBD2 matching 14 bases. The germline gives CDR1 LNHNV, CDR2 YYDKDF (reference sequence). This CDR3 contains 15 residues. V was clipped by 10 bases and J by 4 bases; unmatched bases: 9. The CDR3 region is CASSYGTSGGYEQYF. In DNA form, the CDR3 reads TGTGCCAGCAGTTACGGGACTAGCGGGGGTTACGAGCAGTACTTC.

The chain recombines TRBV10-3 with TRBJ2-7; D gene unclear. The CDR3 loop spans 14 amino acids. Germline CDR1 and CDR2: ENHRY and SYGVKD. Trimming shortened V by 4 bases and J by 2 bases, and 12 bases separated the two germline ends. The CDR3 sequence: CAISASDRTYEQYF. CDR3 nucleotide sequence: TGTGCCATCAGTGCTTCGGACCGGACCTACGAGCAGTACTTC.

V gene TRBV2 combines with J gene TRBJ2-7; no clear D. The CDR3 is made up of 12 amino acids. V was cut by 6 bases and J by 7 bases, with 13 bases left in between. Per the germline V gene, CDR1 is SNHLY and CDR2 is FYNNEI. DNA of the CDR3: TGTGCCAGCAGCTTACAGCCGAGGGAGCAGTACTTC. Protein: CASSLQPREQYF.

This clonotype has only one observation. The chain combines TRBV7-2 with TRBJ2-7; D could derive from TRBD1 or TRBD2 (5 bases each). CDR3 length equals 14 residues. Germline CDR1 reads SGHTA; CDR2 reads FQGNSA. Deletions cut 2 bases from V and 1 base from J, with 9 bases between. CDR3 sequence reads: CASSLRDQSYEQYF. CDR3 nucleotide sequence: TGTGCCAGCAGCTTAAGGGACCAGTCCTACGAGCAGTACTTC.

The V and J genes are TRBV24-1 and TRBJ1-5, with a tentative D call TRBD1 (6 bases). The CDR3 extends over 16 amino acids. CDR1 is KGHDR and CDR2 is SFDVKD in the germline V gene. The V end was cut by 4 bases, the J end by 5 bases, with 17 bases between. The CDR3 DNA is TGTGCCACCAGTGAATTACAGGGAGTACCCGATCAGCCCCAGCATTTT. It is translated as CATSELQGVPDQPQHF.

The rearrangement links TRBV9 to TRBJ2-7, with D hard to call. V was cut by 3 bases and J by 0 bases, with 7 bases left in between. Germline lookup yields CDR1 SGDLS and CDR2 YYNGEE. This CDR3 contains 13 residues. DNA of the CDR3: TGTGCCAGCAGCGGGAACTCCTCCTACGAGCAGTACTTC. It encodes CASSGNSSYEQYF.

A few counts support this clonotype. V and J are TRBV29-1 and TRBJ2-7; D gene ambiguous. V lost 6 bases and J 3 bases, leaving 9 bases between the germline ends. Germline V gene sequence: CDR1 SQVTM, CDR2 ANQGSEA. This CDR3 contains 11 residues. For the CDR3, the DNA is TGCAGCGTAAAGGACGGCTACGAGCAGTACTTC. It codes for CSVKDGYEQYF.

Notes on this clonotype: Sequence at one end of the junction differs from germline and may be a read error. This chain uses TRBV13 with TRBJ1-1, with D unresolved. The CDR3 extends over 13 amino acids. CDR1 is PRHDT and CDR2 is FYEKMQ in the germline V gene (reference sequence). The CDR3 protein is CASSSNKATETFF. The CDR3 bases are TGTGCCAGCAGCTCAAATAAGGCCACTGAAACTTTCTTT.

A word on this clonotype: Being one base from a much bigger clone, this may be a read error. This rearrangement joins TRBV5-1 to TRBJ2-7; D is undetermined. Matching the DNA end better, TRBJ2-1 makes the J call doubtful. The V gene's germline CDR1 is SGHRS and CDR2 YFSETQ. The length of the CDR3 is 15 residues. For the CDR3, the DNA is TGCGCCAGCAGCTCCGGGTATCCCATCCCCTATGAGCAGTTCTTC. Residues: CASSSGYPIPYEQFF.